This T cell receptor (beta chain) emerged from a study of T-cell reconstitution after alpha-beta-depleted transplantation in children. Study-wide points: Newly produced T cells mostly provided counts and TCRbeta diversity after one year, as hyperexpanded clones declined. In some patients, recipient T cells and intrathymic progenitors surviving conditioning explained high day-60 diversity.

Trimming removed 6 bases from V and 1 base from J, with 13 bases in between. Germline assignment: CDR1 MNHEY and CDR2 SMNVEV (reference sequence). This CDR3 contains 15 residues. This clonotype was counted ten times or more. Its antigen is unknown. The TCRbeta library incorporated unique molecular identifiers. TCRdb itself ran the PCR reads through MiXCR, one entry per CDR3 protein. There are some 300,000 distinct CDR3 sequences in the sample; just over 7.5% occur only once, and around 9.8% lies in the top ten. This receptor was obtained from a female patient between 2 and 15 years old who had a stem cell transplant for Fanconi anemia, so the T cells may come from the graft donor. The sequenced sample was peripheral blood, obtained 360 days after TCRalphabeta/CD19-depleted stem cell transplant. The chain combines TRBV27 with TRBJ2-1; D might be TRBD2 (7 bases). The CDR3 reads CASRWGRESYNEQFF. The DNA for the CDR3 is TGTGCCAGCAGATGGGGGCGGGAGTCCTACAATGAGCAGTTCTTC.